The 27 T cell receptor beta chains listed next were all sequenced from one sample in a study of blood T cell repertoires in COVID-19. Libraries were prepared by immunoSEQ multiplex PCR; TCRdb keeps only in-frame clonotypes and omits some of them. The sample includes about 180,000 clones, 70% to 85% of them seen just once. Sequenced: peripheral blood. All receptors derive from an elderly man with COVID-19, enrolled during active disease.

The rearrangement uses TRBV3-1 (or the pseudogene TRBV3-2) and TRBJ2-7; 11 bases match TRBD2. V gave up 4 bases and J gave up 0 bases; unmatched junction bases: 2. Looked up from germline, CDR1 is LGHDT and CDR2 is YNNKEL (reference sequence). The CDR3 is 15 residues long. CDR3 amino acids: CASSPLAGASYEQYF. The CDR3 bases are TGTGCCAGCAGCCCACTAGCGGGGGCCTCCTACGAGCAGTACTTC.

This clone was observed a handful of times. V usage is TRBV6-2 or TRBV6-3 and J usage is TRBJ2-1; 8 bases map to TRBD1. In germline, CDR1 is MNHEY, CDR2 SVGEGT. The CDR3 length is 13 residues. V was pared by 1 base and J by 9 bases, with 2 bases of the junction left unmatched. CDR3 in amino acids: CASSYFGQGEQFF. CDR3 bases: TGTGCCAGCAGTTACTTCGGACAGGGTGAGCAGTTCTTC.

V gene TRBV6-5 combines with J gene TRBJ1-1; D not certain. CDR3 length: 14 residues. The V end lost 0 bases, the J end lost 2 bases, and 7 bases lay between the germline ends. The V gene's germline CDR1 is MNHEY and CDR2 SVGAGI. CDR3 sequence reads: CASSYSRSNTEAFF. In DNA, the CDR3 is TGTGCCAGCAGTTACTCGAGATCTAACACTGAAGCTTTCTTT.

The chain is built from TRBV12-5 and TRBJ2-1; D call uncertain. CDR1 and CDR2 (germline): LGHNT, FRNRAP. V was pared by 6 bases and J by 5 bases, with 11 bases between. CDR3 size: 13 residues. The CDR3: CASGSRSHNEQFF. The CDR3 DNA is TGTGCTAGTGGCTCTAGATCCCACAATGAGCAGTTCTTC.

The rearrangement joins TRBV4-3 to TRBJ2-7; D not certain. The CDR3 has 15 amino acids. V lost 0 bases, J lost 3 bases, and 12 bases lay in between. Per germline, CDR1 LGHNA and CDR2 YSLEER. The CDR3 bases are TGCGCCAGCAGCCAAGATAAAGGCGGAATCTACGAGCAGTACTTC. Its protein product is CASSQDKGGIYEQYF.

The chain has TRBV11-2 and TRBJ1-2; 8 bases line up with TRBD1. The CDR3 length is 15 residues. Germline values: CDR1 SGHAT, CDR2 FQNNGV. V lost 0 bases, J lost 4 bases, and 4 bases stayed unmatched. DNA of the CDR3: TGTGCCAGCAGCTTAGAGGGGACAGGATTCTATGGCTACACCTTC. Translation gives CASSLEGTGFYGYTF.

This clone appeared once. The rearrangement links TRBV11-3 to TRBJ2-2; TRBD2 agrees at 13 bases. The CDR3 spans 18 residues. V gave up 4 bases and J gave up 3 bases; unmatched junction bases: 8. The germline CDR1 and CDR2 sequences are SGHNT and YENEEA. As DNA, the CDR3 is TGTGCCAGCAGCTCAGGGGGACTAGCGGGGAGATACACCGGGGAGCTGTTTTTT. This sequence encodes CASSSGGLAGRYTGELFF. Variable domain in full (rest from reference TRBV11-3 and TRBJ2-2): EAGVVQSPRYKIIEKKQPVAFWCNPISGHNTLYWYLQNLGQGPELLIRYENEEAVDDSQLPKDRFSAERLKGVDSTLKIQPAELGDSAVYLCASSSGGLAGRYTGELFFGEGSRLTVL.

CDR3 residues: CASSLGGHENSPLHF. As DNA, the CDR3 is TGTGCCAGCAGCTTAGGGGGACACGAAAATTCACCCCTCCACTTT. The V and J genes are TRBV7-9 and TRBJ1-6, with TRBD1 as a possible D gene (6 bases). The CDR3 spans 15 residues. V dropped 1 base and J dropped 7 bases, with 11 bases sitting between them. Per the germline V gene, CDR1 is SEHNR and CDR2 is FQNEAQ (reference sequence).

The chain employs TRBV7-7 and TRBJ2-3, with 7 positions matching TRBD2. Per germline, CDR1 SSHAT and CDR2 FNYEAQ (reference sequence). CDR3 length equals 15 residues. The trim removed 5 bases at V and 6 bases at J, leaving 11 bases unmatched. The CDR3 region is CASSRGLDGIDTQYF. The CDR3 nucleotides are TGTGCCAGCAGCCGCGGACTAGACGGGATCGATACGCAGTATTTT.

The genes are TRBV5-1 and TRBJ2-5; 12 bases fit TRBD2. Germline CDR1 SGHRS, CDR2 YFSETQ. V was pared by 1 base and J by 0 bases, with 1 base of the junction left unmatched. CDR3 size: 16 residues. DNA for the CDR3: TGCGCCAGCAGCTTGCGGACTAGCGGGGACCAAGAGACCCAGTACTTC. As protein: CASSLRTSGDQETQYF.

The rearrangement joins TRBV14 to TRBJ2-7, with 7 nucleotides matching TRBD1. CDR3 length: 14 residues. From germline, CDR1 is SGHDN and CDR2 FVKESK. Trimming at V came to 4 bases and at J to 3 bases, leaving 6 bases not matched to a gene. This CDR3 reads CASSRRDSLYEQYF. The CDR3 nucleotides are TGTGCCAGCAGCCGCCGGGACAGCCTCTACGAGCAGTACTTC.

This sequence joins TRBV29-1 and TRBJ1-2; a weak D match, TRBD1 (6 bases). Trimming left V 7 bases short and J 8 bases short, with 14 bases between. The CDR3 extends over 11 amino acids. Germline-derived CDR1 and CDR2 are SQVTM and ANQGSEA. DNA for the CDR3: TGCAGCGCTCGGGGGGCGGGAGGCTACACCTTC. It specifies CSARGAGGYTF.

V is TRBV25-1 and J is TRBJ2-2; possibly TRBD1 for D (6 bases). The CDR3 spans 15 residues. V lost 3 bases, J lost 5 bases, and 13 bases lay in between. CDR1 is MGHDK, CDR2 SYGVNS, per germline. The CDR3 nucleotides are TGTGCCAGCAGTGATACAGGGAAGAGGACCGGGGAGCTGTTTTTT. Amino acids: CASSDTGKRTGELFF. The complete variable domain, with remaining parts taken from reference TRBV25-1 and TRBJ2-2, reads EADIYQTPRYLVIGTGKKITLECSQTMGHDKMYWYQQDPGMELHLIHYSYGVNSTEKGDLSSESTVSRIRTEHFPLTLESARPSHTSQYLCASSDTGKRTGELFFGEGSRLTVL.

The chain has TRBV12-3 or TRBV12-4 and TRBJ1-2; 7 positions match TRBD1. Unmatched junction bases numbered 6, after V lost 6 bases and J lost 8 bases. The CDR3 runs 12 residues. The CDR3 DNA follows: TGTGCCAGCAGCTTCGGGACAGTCGGCTACACCTTC. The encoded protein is CASSFGTVGYTF.

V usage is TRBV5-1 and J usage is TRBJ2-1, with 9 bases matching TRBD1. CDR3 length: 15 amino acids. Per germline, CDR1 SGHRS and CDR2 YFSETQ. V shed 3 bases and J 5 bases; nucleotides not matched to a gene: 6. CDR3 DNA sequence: TGCGCCAGCAGCTCGGGGACAGGGTTTAACAATGAGCAGTTCTTC. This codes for CASSSGTGFNNEQFF.

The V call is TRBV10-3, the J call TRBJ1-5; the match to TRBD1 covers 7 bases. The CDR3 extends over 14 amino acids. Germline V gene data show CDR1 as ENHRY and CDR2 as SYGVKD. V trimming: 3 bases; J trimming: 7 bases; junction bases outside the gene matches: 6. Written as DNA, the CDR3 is TGTGCCATCAGTGAAGGAGGGGGCACACAGCCCCAGCATTTT. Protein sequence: CAISEGGGTQPQHF.

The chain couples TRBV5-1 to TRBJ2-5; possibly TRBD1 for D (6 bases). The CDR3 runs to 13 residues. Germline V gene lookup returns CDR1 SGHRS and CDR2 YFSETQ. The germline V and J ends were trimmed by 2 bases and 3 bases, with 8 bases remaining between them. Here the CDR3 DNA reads TGCGCCAGCAGCTTCACAGGGAAAGAGACCCAGTACTTC. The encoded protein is CASSFTGKETQYF.

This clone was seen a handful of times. In DNA, the CDR3 is TGTGCCAGCAGTCCCTACGGCAGGGCCGGAGGGTTAGGGGGCTACACCTTC. Residues: CASSPYGRAGGLGGYTF. The V and J genes are TRBV27 and TRBJ1-2; tentative D call: TRBD1 (5 bases). This CDR3 spans 17 amino acids. The V gene's germline CDR1 is MNHEY and CDR2 SMNVEV (reference sequence). The V and J ends lost 5 bases and 8 bases respectively, with 27 bases between them.

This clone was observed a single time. CDR3 residues: CASSQGFQMYSGANVLTF. The CDR3 nucleotides read TGTGCCAGCAGCCAAGGATTTCAGATGTACTCTGGGGCCAACGTCCTGACTTTC. The chain joins TRBV3-1 (or the pseudogene TRBV3-2) to TRBJ2-6; D remains ambiguous. The CDR3 extends over 18 amino acids. The V end lost 1 base, the J end lost 0 bases, and 13 bases lay between the germline ends. The germline V gene has CDR1 LGHDT and CDR2 YNNKEL (reference sequence).

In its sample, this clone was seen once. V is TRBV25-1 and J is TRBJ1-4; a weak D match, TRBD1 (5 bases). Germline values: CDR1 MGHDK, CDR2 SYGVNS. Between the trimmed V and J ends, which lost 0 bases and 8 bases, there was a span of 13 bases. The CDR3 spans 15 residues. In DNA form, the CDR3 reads TGTGCCAGCAGTGAATATAGGGTTAGGGGCGAAAAACTGTTTTTT. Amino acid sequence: CASSEYRVRGEKLFF.

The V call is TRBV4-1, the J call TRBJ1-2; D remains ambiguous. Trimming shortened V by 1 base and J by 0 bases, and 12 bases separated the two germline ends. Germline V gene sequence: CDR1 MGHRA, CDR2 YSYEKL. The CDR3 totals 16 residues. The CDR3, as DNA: TGCGCCAGCAGCCAAGGATCCATGAGGGCTAACTATGGCTACACCTTC. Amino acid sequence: CASSQGSMRANYGYTF.

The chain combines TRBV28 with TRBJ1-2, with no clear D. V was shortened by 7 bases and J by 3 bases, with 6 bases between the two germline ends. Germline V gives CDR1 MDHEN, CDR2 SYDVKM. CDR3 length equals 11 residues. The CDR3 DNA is TGTGCCAGCACGGGGTACTATGGCTACACCTTC. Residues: CASTGYYGYTF.

The CDR3 loop reads CASSPQGSYNEQFF. Written as DNA, the CDR3 is TGTGCCAGCAGTCCGCAGGGCTCCTACAATGAGCAGTTCTTC. The gene calls are TRBV25-1 and TRBJ2-1; possible D gene TRBD1, 5 bases. V was cut by 5 bases and J by 0 bases, with 8 bases left in between. CDR1 and CDR2 from the germline V gene are MGHDK and SYGVNS. CDR3 size: 14 residues.

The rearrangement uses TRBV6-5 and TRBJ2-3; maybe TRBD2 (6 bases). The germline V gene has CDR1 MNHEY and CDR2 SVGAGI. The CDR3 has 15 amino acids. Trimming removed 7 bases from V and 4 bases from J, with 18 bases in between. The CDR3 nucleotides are TGTGCCAGCACCCCGGGCCATCCTAGCGCAGATACGCAGTATTTT. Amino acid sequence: CASTPGHPSADTQYF.

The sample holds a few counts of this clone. The CDR3 DNA is TGTGCCAGCATCCCGGGCCCTGCAGGGGGAGAGACCCAGTACTTC. This translates into CASIPGPAGGETQYF. The chain couples TRBV6-4 to TRBJ2-5, with TRBD1 identical over 7 bases. Losses at the gene ends were 7 bases for V and 4 bases for J; bases not matched to a gene: 12. The CDR3 is made up of 15 amino acids. Germline V gene lookup returns CDR1 MRHNA and CDR2 SNTAGT.

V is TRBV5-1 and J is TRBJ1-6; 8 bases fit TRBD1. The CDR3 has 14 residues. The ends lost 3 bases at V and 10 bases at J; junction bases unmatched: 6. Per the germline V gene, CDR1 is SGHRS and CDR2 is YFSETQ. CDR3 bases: TGCGCCAGCAGCTATAATGACAGGGGATCACCCCTCCACTTT. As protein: CASSYNDRGSPLHF.

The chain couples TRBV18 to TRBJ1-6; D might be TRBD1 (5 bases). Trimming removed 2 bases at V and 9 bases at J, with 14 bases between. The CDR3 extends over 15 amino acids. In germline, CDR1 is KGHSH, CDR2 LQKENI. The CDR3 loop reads CASSPYQGLGSPLHF. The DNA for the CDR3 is TGTGCCAGCTCACCATATCAGGGTTTGGGTTCACCCCTCCACTTT.